The rows below give T cell receptor beta chains drawn from one sample of a study of Graves' ophthalmopathy and Graves' hyperthyroidism. MiXCR, run by TCRdb on the multiplex PCR reads, gives a single entry per CDR3 protein. The sample lists 650,000 to 900,000 distinct CDR3 sequences; 40% were seen once. Sequenced: peripheral blood. All receptors come from an adult man with Graves' ophthalmopathy. The CDR3 runs from the conserved cysteine through the conserved F or W. Each record gives: V gene, D gene, clone size, J gene, CDR3 protein, CDR3 DNA. The D gene is left open where the match is weak. The size of a clone is reported for some rows only, either as once, few or many, or as a class for expanded clones.

TRBV25-1,TRBD1,-,TRBJ1-2,CASSEYAGDSYGYTF,TGTGCCAGCAGTGAATACGCCGGGGACAGCTATGGCTACACCTTC
TRBV6-6,-,few,TRBJ1-5,CASSYSSGAMNQPQHF,TGTGCCAGCAGTTACTCGTCAGGGGCTATGAATCAGCCCCAGCATTTT
TRBV25-1,TRBD1,-,TRBJ2-2,CASSEGDRVTGELFF,TGTGCCAGCAGTGAGGGGGACAGGGTCACCGGGGAGCTGTTTTTT
TRBV10-3,-,-,TRBJ2-5,CAISEYAPIAQYF,TGTGCCATCAGTGAATATGCCCCCATCGCCCAGTACTTC
TRBV14,-,many,TRBJ2-5,CASSPKGLRETQYF,TGTGCCAGCAGCCCTAAAGGACTGCGGGAGACCCAGTACTTC
TRBV2,TRBD1,-,TRBJ2-7,CASSRDRGKYEQYF,TGTGCCAGCAGTCGGGACAGGGGGAAATACGAGCAGTACTTC
TRBV15,TRBD1,-,TRBJ1-2,CASSYLGTVLNYGYTF,TGTGCCAGCAGTTACCTGGGGACAGTACTAAACTATGGCTACACCTTC
TRBV5-6,-,few,TRBJ1-2,CASSLLTARNTF,TGTGCCAGCAGCTTGTTGACAGCGCGGAACACCTTC
TRBV15,TRBD1,many,TRBJ2-7,CATSRGTGDYYEQYF,TGTGCCACCAGCAGAGGGACAGGGGATTACTACGAGCAGTACTTC
TRBV10-2,TRBD2,few,TRBJ2-2,CASSESTGGTHTGELFF,TGCGCCAGCAGTGAGTCGACGGGGGGGACTCACACCGGGGAGCTGTTTTTT
TRBV10-2,-,-,TRBJ1-6,CASSESIRGNSPLHF,TGCGCCAGCAGTGAGTCGATCAGGGGTAATTCACCCCTCCACTTT
TRBV7-6,-,many,TRBJ2-5,CASSFNADSKETQYF,TGTGCCAGCAGCTTCAACGCGGACAGCAAAGAGACCCAGTACTTC
TRBV29-1,-,-,TRBJ2-1,CSLWVSYNEQFF,TGCAGCCTATGGGTCTCCTACAATGAGCAGTTCTTC
TRBV25-1,TRBD2,-,TRBJ2-2,CASSRLAGGIGTGELFF,TGTGCCAGCTCACGACTAGCGGGAGGAATCGGGACCGGGGAGCTGTTTTTT
TRBV11-2,-,few,TRBJ1-4,CASSLEGDVRYGEKLFF,TGTGCCAGCAGCTTAGAGGGTGACGTAAGATACGGAGAAAAACTGTTTTTT
TRBV14,-,-,TRBJ1-2,CASSQELSNYGYTF,TGTGCCAGCAGCCAAGAGCTTTCGAACTATGGCTACACCTTC
TRBV12-3/TRBV12-4,-,-,TRBJ1-1,CASSPIDGGNTEAFF,TGTGCCAGCAGTCCTATAGATGGGGGAAACACTGAAGCTTTCTTT
TRBV20-1,-,few,TRBJ2-5,CSATLKDAGWTQYF,TGCAGTGCCACCCTGAAGGACGCGGGATGGACCCAGTACTTC
TRBV29-1,-,-,TRBJ1-2,CSVDTGSYGYTF,TGCAGCGTTGACACAGGGTCCTATGGCTACACCTTC
TRBV2,-,-,TRBJ1-5,CASSITRTARNQPQHF,TGTGCCAGCAGCATAACAAGGACGGCGAGAAATCAGCCCCAGCATTTT
TRBV6-1,TRBD1,-,TRBJ2-7,CASGGIGTGSYEQYF,TGTGCCAGCGGGGGTATCGGGACAGGGTCCTACGAGCAGTACTTC
TRBV20-1,-,many,TRBJ2-5,CSARDGQETQYF,TGCAGTGCTAGAGATGGTCAAGAGACCCAGTACTTC
TRBV10-3,-,many,TRBJ1-5,CAISESGQLSQPQHF,TGTGCCATCAGTGAGTCGGGACAACTGAGTCAGCCCCAGCATTTT
TRBV20-1,-,many,TRBJ1-5,CSARETVDDQPQHF,TGCAGTGCTAGAGAAACTGTCGATGATCAGCCCCAGCATTTT
TRBV25-1,TRBD2,many,TRBJ2-2,CASSERGTSGGTGELFF,TGTGCCAGCAGTGAAAGAGGGACTAGCGGGGGCACCGGGGAGCTGTTTTTT
TRBV9,TRBD1,few,TRBJ1-6,CASSLDSGQGLSPLHF,TGTGCCAGCAGCTTGGATTCGGGACAGGGTCTATCACCCCTCCACTTT
TRBV7-9,TRBD1,-,TRBJ1-1,CASSPYTGTGGGNTEAFF,TGTGCCAGCAGCCCTTATACCGGGACAGGGGGAGGGAACACTGAAGCTTTCTTT
TRBV7-2,-,-,TRBJ2-5,CASSLVEQVQETQYF,TGTGCCAGCAGCTTAGTGGAACAGGTACAAGAGACCCAGTACTTC
TRBV25-1,TRBD2,-,TRBJ2-6,CASRGLAGANVLTF,TGTGCCAGCAGGGGACTAGCGGGGGCCAACGTCCTGACTTTC
TRBV9,TRBD2,-,TRBJ2-3,CASNSEGGESSTDTQYF,TGTGCCAGCAACTCAGAGGGAGGGGAGTCTAGCACAGATACGCAGTATTTT
TRBV7-9,-,few,TRBJ1-1,CASSVKGVGAFF,TGTGCCAGCAGCGTTAAGGGGGTAGGGGCTTTCTTT
TRBV7-2,TRBD1,many,TRBJ1-4,CASSLGQGREKLFF,TGTGCCAGCAGCCTCGGACAGGGCCGAGAAAAACTGTTTTTT
TRBV9,-,few,TRBJ2-7,CASSVGQGPEQYF,TGTGCCAGCAGCGTCGGGCAGGGTCCCGAGCAGTACTTC
TRBV5-5,-,-,TRBJ1-4,CASSSTFRGGGEKLFF,TGTGCCAGCAGCTCAACCTTCCGGGGCGGAGGTGAAAAACTGTTTTTT
TRBV9,TRBD2,-,TRBJ2-3,CASSVGLAGGSTDTQYF,TGTGCCAGCAGCGTAGGACTAGCGGGAGGGAGCACAGATACGCAGTATTTT